The present TCR beta chain was sequenced within a study of beta chain features in type 1 diabetes. Overall study: Across all samples, over 85 million sorted cells were examined. Study-level points and caveats: Whether TCRB rearrangement is influenced by HLA type was left unresolved in this analysis.

This clone turned up a few times. Its target is unknown. Heparinised blood was drawn once per donor, averaging around 120 mL. Sorted populations all exceeded 95% purity. J lost 1 base, V lost 4 bases, and 6 bases had no gene match. Germline lookup yields CDR1 SGDLS and CDR2 YYNGEE. This CDR3 spans 16 amino acids. Reverse transcribing all isolated RNA meant expressed TCRB transcripts were sequenced. Measured with immunoSEQ multiplex PCR; TCRdb has only the in-frame clones, and not every one. In the table there are approximately 160,000 clones, less than 9.5% of which are singletons. The chain links TRBV9 to TRBJ2-3, with 10 bases matching TRBD2. Sequencing was performed on central memory CD4+ T cells from blood. The receptor was derived from a woman aged 18-29 years in good health. The chain's CDR3 is CASSWTGTSGTDTQYF. The CDR3 DNA reads as TGTGCCAGCAGCTGGACCGGGACTAGCGGCACAGATACGCAGTATTTT.